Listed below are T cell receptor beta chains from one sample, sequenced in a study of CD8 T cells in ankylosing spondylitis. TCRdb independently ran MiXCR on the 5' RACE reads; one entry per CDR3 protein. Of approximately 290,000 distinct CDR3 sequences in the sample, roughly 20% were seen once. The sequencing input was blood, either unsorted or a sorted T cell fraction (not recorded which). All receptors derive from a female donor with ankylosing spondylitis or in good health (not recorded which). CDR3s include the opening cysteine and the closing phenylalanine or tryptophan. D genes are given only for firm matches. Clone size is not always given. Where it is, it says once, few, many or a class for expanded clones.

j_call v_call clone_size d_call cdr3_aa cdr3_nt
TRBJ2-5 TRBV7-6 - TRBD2 CASSKREGRETQYF TGTGCCAGCAGCAAGCGGGAGGGCCGGGAGACCCAGTACTTC
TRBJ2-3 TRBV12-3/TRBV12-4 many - CASSLLLTILASGDTQYF TGTGCCAGCAGTTTACTGCTCACCATTTTGGCCAGCGGGGATACGCAGTATTTT
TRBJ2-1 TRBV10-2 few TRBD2 CASSESSGAYNEQFF TGCGCCAGCAGTGAGAGTAGCGGGGCCTACAATGAGCAGTTCTTC
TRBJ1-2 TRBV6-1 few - CASNPGTSKIYTF TGTGCCAGCAATCCCGGGACGTCGAAAATCTACACCTTC
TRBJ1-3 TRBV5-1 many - CASSWTPTSGNTIYF TGCGCCAGCAGCTGGACGCCCACCTCTGGAAACACCATATATTTT
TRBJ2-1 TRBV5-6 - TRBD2 CASSLAKLAGGHEQFF TGTGCCAGCAGCTTGGCCAAACTAGCGGGAGGTCATGAGCAGTTCTTC
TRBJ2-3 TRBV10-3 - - CAITSKADTTDTQYF TGTGCCATCACTTCGAAGGCGGACACCACAGATACGCAGTATTTT
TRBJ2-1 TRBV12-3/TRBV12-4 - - CASILDLREQFF TGTGCCAGCATTCTGGACCTCCGTGAGCAGTTCTTC
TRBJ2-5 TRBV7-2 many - CASSLDYSKETQYF TGTGCCAGCAGCTTAGACTACTCAAAAGAGACCCAGTACTTC
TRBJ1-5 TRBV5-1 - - CASSSGQYNQPQHF TGCGCCAGCAGCTCTGGACAGTACAATCAGCCCCAGCATTTT
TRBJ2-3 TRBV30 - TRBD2 CAWSAWRGYSTDTQYF TGTGCCTGGAGTGCCTGGCGGGGGTATAGCACAGATACGCAGTATTTT
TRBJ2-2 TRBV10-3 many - CAISGTGELFF TGTGCCATCAGTGGCACCGGGGAGCTGTTTTTT
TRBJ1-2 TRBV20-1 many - CSASWDSIGYTF TGCAGTGCTAGCTGGGACTCCATCGGCTACACCTTC
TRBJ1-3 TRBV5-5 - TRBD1 CASSTWTGRPGNTIYF TGTGCCAGCAGCACTTGGACAGGGAGACCTGGAAACACCATATATTTT